Each of the 20 T cell receptor beta chains below was sequenced from the same sample in a study of T cell repertoires in cytomegalovirus infection. Each CDR3 protein gets one entry after TCRdb re-called the reads with MiXCR. The sample includes some 200,000 distinct CDR3 sequences, approximately 9.7% of them seen just once. Sequenced sample: PBMCs. The receptors stem from a human donor in good health (CMV status not recorded). Some clones in this sample may be carry-over from other donors' samples.

In this sample, this clonotype turned up many times. This chain joins TRBV7-2 and TRBJ1-6; D gene unclear. CDR1 SGHTA and CDR2 FQGNSA come from the germline V gene. The CDR3 runs 13 residues. V lost 4 bases to trimming and J lost 5 bases, with 6 bases between them. The CDR3: CASSSINNSPLHF. CDR3 DNA: TGTGCCAGCAGCTCGATCAATAATTCACCCCTCCACTTT.

In this sample, this clonotype turned up many times. The chain carries TRBV5-6 and TRBJ2-5, with D unresolved. V lost 4 bases, J lost 1 base, and 8 bases lay in between. The V gene's germline CDR1 is SGHDT and CDR2 YYEEEE. The CDR3 totals 13 residues. CDR3 sequence: CASSPGFQETQYF. The DNA for the CDR3 is TGTGCCAGCAGCCCGGGTTTCCAAGAGACCCAGTACTTC.

This clonotype has at least ten counts. The CDR3 protein is CATSPGTNDHNEQFF. The CDR3 nucleotides read TGTGCCACCAGCCCCGGGACAAACGATCACAATGAGCAGTTCTTC. The chain couples TRBV15 to TRBJ2-1; the D gene is possibly TRBD1 (6 bases). Between the trimmed V and J ends, which lost 5 bases and 5 bases, there was a span of 16 bases. Germline lookup yields CDR1 LNHNV and CDR2 YYDKDF (reference sequence). The CDR3 extends over 15 amino acids.

In its sample, this clonotype was seen many times. The chain links TRBV7-3 to TRBJ2-1; TRBD2 is a possible D gene (6 bases). Trimming stripped 2 bases from V and 5 bases from J, with 13 bases between. Germline-derived CDR1 and CDR2 are SGHTA and FQGTGA. This CDR3 spans 15 amino acids. In DNA, the CDR3 is TGTGCCAGCAGCTTACTCGGGAGTAACAACAATGAGCAGTTCTTC. Amino acid sequence: CASSLLGSNNNEQFF.

This clonotype occurred many times. The chain links TRBV7-2 to TRBJ1-2; 11 nucleotides align to TRBD1. From germline, CDR1 is SGHTA and CDR2 FQGNSA. The CDR3 spans 13 residues. After removal of 6 bases from V and 7 bases from J, the junction contained 4 bases not matched to a gene. The CDR3 DNA is TGTGCCAGCAGTTGGACAGGGGGCTCTGGCTACACCTTC. Residues: CASSWTGGSGYTF.

At least ten counts were recorded for this clonotype. J is TRBJ1-3 and V is TRBV7-8; D remains ambiguous. In germline, CDR1 is SGHVS, CDR2 FQNEAQ. Trimming cost V 0 bases and J 3 bases, with 9 bases left between them. This CDR3 has 15 amino acids. CDR3 bases: TGTGCCAGCAGCTTAGCTTCGACTGTTGGAAACACCATATATTTT. This gives the protein CASSLASTVGNTIYF.

The chain recombines TRBV6-6 with TRBJ1-4; D may be TRBD1 (6 bases). V lost 2 bases and J 7 bases, leaving 14 bases between the germline ends. Germline lookup yields CDR1 MNHNY and CDR2 SVGAGI (reference sequence). The CDR3 has 15 residues. The CDR3 loop reads CASSYPRGGREKLFF. CDR3 DNA: TGTGCCAGCAGTTACCCGAGGGGGGGCCGTGAAAAACTGTTTTTT.

This clonotype was found a few times. The V gene is TRBV5-6, the J gene TRBJ2-1, with TRBD2 matching over 9 bases. The CDR3 is made up of 15 amino acids. Germline-derived CDR1 and CDR2 are SGHDT and YYEEEE. The V and J ends lost 4 bases and 6 bases, in that order; junction bases with no gene match: 8. The CDR3 loop reads CASSGIAGEFNEQFF. CDR3 in DNA: TGTGCCAGCAGCGGAATAGCGGGAGAATTCAATGAGCAGTTCTTC.

Ten or more counts support this clonotype. The chain employs TRBV12-3 or TRBV12-4 and TRBJ2-3; 10 bases align to TRBD2. The CDR3 consists of 16 residues. With V trimmed by 5 bases and J by 4 bases, 9 bases remained unmatched. The CDR3 bases are TGTGCCAGCAGTCCAAACCTAGCGGGAGTAGCAGATACGCAGTATTTT. Encoded protein: CASSPNLAGVADTQYF.

J is TRBJ2-3 and V is TRBV11-2; no definite D call. The germline V and J ends were trimmed by 2 bases and 0 bases, with 12 bases remaining between them. The CDR3 is 16 amino acids. Germline V gene sequence: CDR1 SGHAT, CDR2 FQNNGV. CDR3 coding DNA: TGTGCCAGCAGCTTACGGACCCAACGAAGCACAGATACGCAGTATTTT. Amino acid sequence: CASSLRTQRSTDTQYF.

In this sample, this clonotype turned up a few times. The CDR3 bases are TGCAGTGCTAGAGATTTCTGGTCAGGGGTATATGGCTACACCTTC. Amino acids: CSARDFWSGVYGYTF. The chain couples TRBV20-1 to TRBJ1-2, with D perhaps matching TRBD1 (6 bases). Germline V gene lookup returns CDR1 DFQATT and CDR2 SNEGSKA (reference sequence). CDR3 length equals 15 residues. V dropped 0 bases and J dropped 5 bases, with 16 bases sitting between them.

This clonotype was seen many times. V and J are TRBV12-3 or TRBV12-4 and TRBJ2-5; 9 bases are shared with TRBD2. This CDR3 is built from 18 residues. V shed 4 bases and J 0 bases; nucleotides not matched to a gene: 12. CDR3 amino acids: CASSSYSGGIPYQETQYF. The CDR3 DNA reads TGTGCCAGCAGTTCTTATAGCGGGGGAATACCCTACCAAGAGACCCAGTACTTC.

This clonotype showed up many times. The chain recombines TRBV7-2 with TRBJ2-5, with D tentatively TRBD2 (7 bases). The CDR3 runs to 16 residues. Germline V lookup: CDR1 SGHTA, CDR2 FQGNSA. V gave up 0 bases and J gave up 4 bases, with 15 bases separating them. For the CDR3, the DNA is TGTGCCAGCAGCTTAGCCTTGCGGGGGCGGGGAGAGACCCAGTACTTC. Amino acids: CASSLALRGRGETQYF.

Many counts were recorded for this clonotype. This rearrangement joins TRBV5-5 to TRBJ2-2; possibly TRBD1 for D (5 bases). Germline V lookup: CDR1 SGHKS, CDR2 YYEKEE (reference sequence). The V and J ends lost 0 bases and 4 bases respectively, with 7 bases between them. The CDR3 runs 14 residues. The CDR3 DNA is TGTGCCAGCAGCTTGGCAGGGCCCACCGGGGAGCTGTTTTTT. Translated, it gives CASSLAGPTGELFF.

The sample holds many counts of this clonotype. This chain connects TRBV19 to TRBJ2-1; D unresolved. CDR1 is LNHDA and CDR2 is SQIVND in the germline V gene (reference sequence). Trimming removed 8 bases at V and 1 base at J, with 3 bases between. The CDR3 has 11 amino acids. CDR3 nucleotide sequence: TGTGCCAGTCTATCCTACAATGAGCAGTTCTTC. As protein: CASLSYNEQFF.

This clonotype was found a few times. The chain joins TRBV6-6 to TRBJ2-7; 12 positions match TRBD1. Germline values: CDR1 MNHNY, CDR2 SVGAGI (reference sequence). V trimming: 0 bases; J trimming: 5 bases; junction bases outside the gene matches: 2. This CDR3 region has 15 residues. The CDR3 is CASSYSGQGADEQYF. In nucleotides, the CDR3 is TGTGCCAGCAGTTACTCGGGACAGGGGGCCGACGAGCAGTACTTC.

The sample holds many counts of this clonotype. One junction end does not reproduce the germline sequence, and a read error may be involved. The chain recombines TRBV7-6 with TRBJ2-5; D gene unclear. Per germline, CDR1 SGHVS and CDR2 FNYEAQ. The CDR3 loop spans 13 amino acids. CDR3 DNA: TGTGCCAGCAGCTATAGGTACAGAGAGGCCCAGTACTTC. Translated, it gives CASSYRYREAQYF.

This clonotype was picked up a small number of times. This chain links TRBV2 with TRBJ1-3, with a weak D call TRBD1 (5 bases). The germline V and J ends were trimmed by 2 bases and 0 bases, with 11 bases remaining between them. The CDR3 totals 16 residues. From germline, CDR1 is SNHLY and CDR2 FYNNEI. The CDR3 region has the DNA TGTGCCAGCAGTGAACGACAGCCGAGCTCTGGAAACACCATATATTTT. Translated, it gives CASSERQPSSGNTIYF.

Ten or more counts support this clonotype. This chain links TRBV6-2 or TRBV6-3 with TRBJ2-7; TRBD2 agrees at 8 bases. Trimming at V came to 6 bases and at J to 0 bases, leaving 4 bases not matched to a gene. CDR1 is MNHEY, CDR2 SVGEGT, per germline. This CDR3 comprises 14 residues. The CDR3 loop is CASRNGGGSYEQYF. CDR3 coding DNA: TGTGCCAGCAGAAACGGGGGGGGCTCCTACGAGCAGTACTTC.

This clonotype appeared many times. This chain connects TRBV6-2 or TRBV6-3 to TRBJ2-5; possibly TRBD2 for D (6 bases). The V gene lost 0 bases and the J gene lost 3 bases, with 8 bases spanning the gap. The CDR3 has 14 amino acids. Germline CDR1 is MNHEY and CDR2 is SVGEGT. CDR3 in amino acids: CASSYSRREETQYF. DNA of the CDR3: TGTGCCAGCAGTTACTCAAGGAGGGAAGAGACCCAGTACTTC.